Presented here are 6 T cell receptor beta chains from one specimen sequenced in a study of shared clonotypes between healthy human individuals (dated by TCRdb to about 2020). The protocol used for the library was the immunoSEQ multiplex PCR assay. The source is immuneACCESS, and TCRdb retained only in-frame sequences with V and J called. Part of the clones is not carried over; for the studies checked, unresolved V genes explain less than half of this, and the remainder is unexplained. The table for this sample lists about 1 million clones; roughly 80% of them were counted only once. The ten largest make up approximately 1.3% of the sample. Sequencing was performed on memory CD4+ T cells sorted from blood. This sample's cell subset or site label indicates: CD45RA-negative fraction. The receptor set was obtained from a man aged 18 to 30 in good health.

The chain is built from TRBV20-1 and TRBJ2-7, with D perhaps matching TRBD2 (5 bases). This CDR3 comprises 11 residues. V was clipped by 4 bases and J by 6 bases, with 10 bases between them. CDR1 and CDR2 from the germline V gene are DFQATT and SNEGSKA (reference sequence). CDR3 loop: CSATGEREQYF. DNA for the CDR3: TGCAGTGCTACCGGGGAACGCGAGCAGTACTTC.

V is TRBV5-4 and J is TRBJ1-2, with D perhaps matching TRBD1 (5 bases). V shed 0 bases and J shed 2 bases, with 8 bases lying between them. Per germline, CDR1 SGHNT and CDR2 YYREEE (reference sequence). The CDR3 sequence is 14 residues long. The CDR3 DNA follows: TGTGCCAGCAGCTTGGAGGGGCGCAACTATGGCTACACCTTC. Amino acid sequence: CASSLEGRNYGYTF. The whole variable domain, filled in from reference TRBV5-4 and TRBJ1-2, reads ETGVTQSPTHLIKTRGQQVTLRCSSQSGHNTVSWYQQALGQGPQFIFQYYREEENGRGNFPPRFSGLQFPNYSSELNVNALELDDSALYLCASSLEGRNYGYTFGSGTRLTVV.

This chain joins TRBV28 and TRBJ1-1; perhaps TRBD1 as D (5 bases). The germline V gene has CDR1 MDHEN and CDR2 SYDVKM. The length of the CDR3 is 17 residues. V was clipped by 3 bases and J by 3 bases, with 20 bases between them. The CDR3 region has the DNA TGTGCCAGCAGTTTTGGGTTCGGGGCCCACGGGGACACTGAAGCTTTCTTT. Translation gives CASSFGFGAHGDTEAFF.

About this clone itself: The sample carries other DNA sequences with the same CDR3. The chain carries TRBV19 and TRBJ1-5, with TRBD1 matching 8 bases. This CDR3 spans 16 amino acids. V was pared by 1 base and J by 7 bases, with 9 bases of the junction left unmatched. Germline assignment: CDR1 LNHDA and CDR2 SQIVND (reference sequence). Here the CDR3 reads CASSIVGRGLGQPQHF. The CDR3 bases are TGTGCCAGTAGTATAGTCGGCAGGGGGCTTGGACAGCCCCAGCATTTT. The whole variable domain, remainder taken from reference TRBV19 and TRBJ1-5, is DGGITQSPKYLFRKEGQNVTLSCEQNLNHDAMYWYRQDPGQGLRLIYYSQIVNDFQKGDIAEGYSVSREKKESFPLTVTSAQKNPTAFYLCASSIVGRGLGQPQHFGDGTRLSIL.

This sequence joins TRBV10-3 and TRBJ2-2; the D gene is possibly TRBD1 (6 bases). Trimming shortened V by 6 bases and J by 2 bases, and 13 bases separated the two germline ends. CDR3 length equals 15 residues. From germline, CDR1 is ENHRY and CDR2 SYGVKD. CDR3 protein: CAISPGHPNTGELFF. As DNA, the CDR3 is TGTGCCATCAGCCCGGGACACCCTAACACCGGGGAGCTGTTTTTT.

The chain combines TRBV5-1 with TRBJ1-5; no clear D. The V and J ends lost 3 bases and 0 bases respectively, with 10 bases between them. The CDR3 is made up of 15 amino acids. Per the germline V gene, CDR1 is SGHRS and CDR2 is YFSETQ. This CDR3 reads CASSSDGFSNQPQHF. The CDR3, as DNA: TGCGCCAGCAGCTCCGACGGATTTAGCAATCAGCCCCAGCATTTT.